This TCR beta chain was found in a study of blood T cell repertoires in COVID-19. The table came from immunoSEQ multiplex PCR; TCRdb's copy has only in-frame clones and leaves some out. The sample has 60,000 to 75,000 clones; 76% are singletons. The CDR3 covers 12 residues. Germline CDR1 reads SQVTM; CDR2 reads ANQGSEA. Trimming cost V 6 bases and J 6 bases; bases outside gene matches: 6. This receptor was taken from a woman in her forties or fifties with active or convalescent COVID-19. The chain joins TRBV29-1 to TRBJ2-7; the match to TRBD1 covers 9 bases. Specimen: peripheral blood. In nucleotides, the CDR3 is TGCAGCGTAGGTGGGACAGGGCGCGAGCAGTACTTC. Translating it yields CSVGGTGREQYF.